Below are 29 T cell receptor beta chains sequenced from a single sample in a study of blood T cells in healthy people across ages. A second about 7 to 12 cycle PCR used barcoded and J-beta primers. TCRdb re-called the 5' RACE reads through MiXCR, storing one row per CDR3 protein. The repertoire includes around 1,000,000 distinct CDR3 sequences, approximately 25% of them detected once, and 0.65% to 0.95% sits in the top ten. The same sample was also studied in work on T cells of mothers and their children.

Material: blood. The receptor source for this set is a girl aged 2-9 years in good health.

The rearrangement uses TRBV7-8 and TRBJ2-3; D might be TRBD1 (6 bases). Trimming pared 3 bases from V and 2 bases from J, leaving 12 bases between. Germline V lookup: CDR1 SGHVS, CDR2 FQNEAQ. CDR3 size: 15 residues. Here the CDR3 reads CASSFEQGLTDTQYF. The CDR3 bases are TGTGCCAGCAGCTTTGAACAGGGCCTCACAGATACGCAGTATTTT.

Only one count was recorded for this clonotype. The J gene is TRBJ1-1, the V gene TRBV24-1; tentative D call: TRBD1 (6 bases). This CDR3 has 13 amino acids. Trimming cost V 7 bases and J 4 bases, with 12 bases left between them. CDR1 is KGHDR, CDR2 SFDVKD, per germline. CDR3 DNA sequence: TGTGCCACCAGGCAAGCAGGGGCCACTGAAGCTTTCTTT. Translating gives CATRQAGATEAFF.

The genes are TRBV11-2 and TRBJ2-2; no clear D. The ends were cut back, 6 bases at V and 4 bases at J, with 18 bases in the middle. Germline assignment: CDR1 SGHAT and CDR2 FQNNGV. The CDR3 loop spans 16 amino acids. The chain's CDR3 is CASSRRTTSGTGELFF. The CDR3 DNA reads TGTGCCAGCAGTCGCCGGACGACGTCAGGCACCGGGGAGCTGTTTTTT.

The chain joins TRBV4-1 to TRBJ2-1; TRBD2 matches at 9 bases. This CDR3 comprises 17 residues. Germline V gene sequence: CDR1 MGHRA, CDR2 YSYEKL. The junction had 8 bases not matched to a gene; V was cut back by 1 base and J by 4 bases. As DNA, the CDR3 is TGCGCCAGCAGCCAAGTTCCCCCGGGACTAGCTTACAATGAGCAGTTCTTC. Its protein is CASSQVPPGLAYNEQFF.

V usage is TRBV7-9 and J usage is TRBJ2-7; 10 nucleotides match TRBD1. The V and J ends lost 5 bases and 3 bases, in that order; junction bases with no gene match: 10. Germline V lookup: CDR1 SEHNR, CDR2 FQNEAQ (reference sequence). The CDR3 spans 16 residues. The CDR3 reads CASSPPGTGADYEQYF. The CDR3 DNA follows: TGTGCCAGCAGCCCCCCCGGGACAGGGGCGGACTACGAGCAGTACTTC.

The V call is TRBV20-1, the J call TRBJ2-7; D may be TRBD1 (5 bases). The V end was cut by 6 bases, the J end by 3 bases, with 18 bases between. Germline V CDR1 and CDR2: DFQATT, SNEGSKA (reference sequence). The CDR3 loop spans 14 amino acids. CDR3 sequence reads: CSARGFDSLYEQYF. The CDR3 DNA follows: TGCAGTGCGCGAGGATTTGACAGCCTCTACGAGCAGTACTTC.

The rearrangement joins TRBV9 to TRBJ2-6; no definite D call. Germline CDR1 and CDR2: SGDLS and YYNGEE. The CDR3 extends over 16 amino acids. V was cut by 1 base and J by 0 bases, with 8 bases left in between. The CDR3 here is CASSVPQDSGANVLTF. The CDR3 region has the DNA TGTGCCAGCAGCGTACCTCAGGACTCTGGGGCCAACGTCCTGACTTTC.

This rearrangement joins TRBV6-2 or TRBV6-3 to TRBJ2-2; D gene uncertain. Looked up from germline, CDR1 is MNHEY and CDR2 is SVGEGT. V lost 8 bases, J lost 4 bases, and 11 bases lay in between. The CDR3 spans 13 residues. DNA of the CDR3: TGTGCCAGCGTTCGTGAGGTCACCGGGGAGCTGTTTTTT. Translating it yields CASVREVTGELFF.

The chain uses TRBV5-5 and TRBJ2-3; D unresolved. The CDR3 totals 15 residues. The germline V and J ends were trimmed by 6 bases and 6 bases, with 20 bases remaining between them. CDR1 and CDR2 from the germline V gene are SGHKS and YYEKEE (reference sequence). The CDR3 DNA reads TGTGCCAGCACCTTAAACGCGTTGGTGGGGGATACGCAGTATTTT. Protein sequence: CASTLNALVGDTQYF.

The chain joins TRBV27 to TRBJ2-5; D may be TRBD1 (6 bases). The J call may be incorrect, as the DNA end agrees better with TRBJ2-1. Germline loops: CDR1 MNHEY, CDR2 SMNVEV (reference sequence). The CDR3 consists of 14 residues. The CDR3 bases are TGTGCCAGCAGTTTAGGGGACACTCCGATTGAGCAGTTCTTC. Its translation is CASSLGDTPIEQFF.

The sample holds a few counts of this clonotype. The rearrangement joins TRBV4-1 to TRBJ2-5, with 7 bases identical to TRBD2. Near its end, the DNA agrees better with TRBJ2-1, so the J call may be wrong. Per germline, CDR1 MGHRA and CDR2 YSYEKL. This CDR3 is 15 amino acids long. As DNA, the CDR3 is TGCGCCAGCAGCCAAGAAGTCAGCGGGAATCATGAGCAGTTCTTC. This encodes CASSQEVSGNHEQFF.

The rearrangement links TRBV27 to TRBJ2-7; D might be TRBD1 or TRBD2, each matching 5 bases. CDR1 and CDR2 (germline): MNHEY, SMNVEV (reference sequence). V lost 0 bases and J lost 2, with 14 bases in between. The CDR3 has 16 amino acids. This chain's CDR3 is CASSLSGVVGPYEQYF. The CDR3 bases are TGTGCCAGCAGTTTATCGGGGGTGGTCGGCCCCTACGAGCAGTACTTC.

The CDR3 is CASSPPGSDTQYF. The CDR3, as DNA: TGCGCCAGCAGCCCCCCGGGATCAGATACGCAGTATTTT. This chain uses TRBV4-3 with TRBJ2-3; a weak D match, TRBD2 (5 bases). This CDR3 comprises 13 residues. Germline CDR1 is LGHNA and CDR2 is YSLEER. Trimming pared 4 bases from V and 4 bases from J, leaving 9 bases between.

The J gene is TRBJ2-7, the V gene TRBV11-2; D not resolved. The germline V gene has CDR1 SGHAT and CDR2 FQNNGV. The CDR3 runs 17 residues. Trimming shortened V by 4 bases and J by 2 bases, and 21 bases separated the two germline ends. This chain's CDR3 is CASSSFQRKGTTYEQYV. The CDR3 nucleotides read TGTGCCAGCAGCTCCTTCCAGAGGAAAGGAACCACCTACGAGCAGTACGTC.

This clonotype showed up many times. The chain combines TRBV7-9 with TRBJ1-2; D remains unclear. Germline V CDR1 and CDR2: SEHNR, FQNEAQ (reference sequence). This CDR3 has 11 amino acids. Trimming removed 3 bases from V and 8 bases from J, with 7 bases in between. CDR3 nucleotide sequence: TGTGCCAGCAGCTTGGGTTTCGGCTACACCTTC. The encoded protein is CASSLGFGYTF. Full variable domain (rest looked up from reference TRBV7-9 and TRBJ1-2): DTGVSQNPRHKITKRGQNVTFRCDPISEHNRLYWYRQTLGQGPEFLTYFQNEAQLEKSRLLSDRFSAERPKGSFSTLEIQRTEQGDSAMYLCASSLGFGYTFGSGTRLTVV.

This clonotype showed up just a few times. The chain combines TRBV29-1 with TRBJ2-1; 7 bases are a match to TRBD1. The J call may be faulty, since TRBJ2-5 better matches the DNA end. The CDR3 consists of 12 residues. The germline V gene has CDR1 SQVTM and CDR2 ANQGSEA. The CDR3 loop is CSATGAWGTQYF. In DNA form, the CDR3 reads TGCAGCGCTACAGGGGCATGGGGGACCCAGTACTTC.

This clonotype has only a few counts. The chain joins TRBV3-1 to TRBJ2-1, with D uncertain. The CDR3 contains 13 residues. Per germline, CDR1 LGHDT and CDR2 YNNKEL (reference sequence). V lost 1 base, J lost 4 bases, and 5 bases lay in between. The CDR3 is CASSQVQYNEQFF. CDR3 DNA: TGTGCCAGCAGCCAAGTGCAGTACAATGAGCAGTTCTTC.

This clonotype came up a few times. The chain has TRBV19 and TRBJ1-5; the match to TRBD1 covers 9 bases. Trimming took 3 bases from V and 7 from J; bases not matched to a gene: 4. CDR1 is LNHDA and CDR2 is SQIVND in the germline V gene (reference sequence). CDR3 length equals 14 residues. CDR3 nucleotide sequence: TGTGCCAGTAGTATGGGGACAGGGCTGCAGCCCCAGCATTTT. This gives the protein CASSMGTGLQPQHF.

V and J are TRBV28 and TRBJ1-6, with TRBD1 matching over 9 bases. This CDR3 spans 15 amino acids. V was pared by 6 bases and J by 7 bases, with 7 bases of the junction left unmatched. CDR1 is MDHEN, CDR2 SYDVKM, per germline. DNA for the CDR3: TGTGCCAGCAGCCGAGGACAGGGGAGGAATTCACCCCTCCACTTT. Translated: CASSRGQGRNSPLHF.

The table lists this clonotype with a few counts. V gene TRBV4-1 combines with J gene TRBJ2-1; 7 bases map to TRBD1. J gave up 9 bases and V 4 bases, and 12 bases lay outside the gene matches. Germline-derived CDR1 and CDR2 are MGHRA and YSYEKL. The CDR3 spans 15 residues. CDR3 bases: TGCGCCAGCAGCCCGGAGCAGGGGGTCACGAGTGAGCAGTTCTTC. Protein sequence: CASSPEQGVTSEQFF.

This clonotype was seen a few times. V is TRBV29-1 and J is TRBJ1-1, with D tentatively TRBD1 (5 bases). Per germline, CDR1 SQVTM and CDR2 ANQGSEA. The V end lost 6 bases, the J end lost 3 bases, and 23 bases lay between the germline ends. The length of the CDR3 is 16 residues. The DNA of the CDR3 is TGCAGCGTGCAAGGGCCTCCATCACAAGGGGACACTGAAGCTTTCTTT. Translated, it gives CSVQGPPSQGDTEAFF. The full variable domain, completed using reference TRBV29-1 and TRBJ1-1, is SAVISQKPSRDICQRGTSLTIQCQVDSQVTMMFWYRQQPGQSLTLIATANQGSEATYESGFVIDKFPISRPNLTFSTLTVSNMSPEDSSIYLCSVQGPPSQGDTEAFFGQGTRLTVV.

The chain uses TRBV20-1 and TRBJ2-3; maybe TRBD2 (6 bases). Germline V lookup: CDR1 DFQATT, CDR2 SNEGSKA (reference sequence). The CDR3 is 14 residues long. V dropped 3 bases and J dropped 0 bases, with 10 bases sitting between them. This chain's CDR3 is CSARDGGSTDTQYF. In DNA, the CDR3 is TGCAGTGCTAGGGATGGGGGGAGCACAGATACGCAGTATTTT.

This clonotype was seen only a few times. The chain links TRBV7-6 to TRBJ2-3; no clear D gene. CDR3 size: 15 residues. Trimming stripped 1 base from V and 0 bases from J, with 8 bases between. CDR1 SGHVS and CDR2 FNYEAQ come from the germline V gene. DNA of the CDR3: TGTGCCAGCAGCTTAGTTAGGGCTAGCACAGATACGCAGTATTTT. Translating it yields CASSLVRASTDTQYF.

In nucleotides, the CDR3 is TGTGCCAGCAGCGCACCGGGCAGGGAAGAGACCCAGTACTTC. Its protein product is CASSAPGREETQYF. The chain is built from TRBV7-2 and TRBJ2-5, with a weak D call TRBD1 (5 bases). The CDR3 runs to 14 residues. Germline CDR1 is SGHTA and CDR2 is FQGNSA. Trimming stripped 5 bases from V and 3 bases from J, with 13 bases between.

This clonotype turned up a few times. The chain is built from TRBV12-3 or TRBV12-4 and TRBJ2-5; D gene unclear. V dropped 2 bases and J dropped 3 bases, with 10 bases sitting between them. This CDR3 region has 14 residues. CDR3 in DNA: TGTGCCAGCAGTTTAAGCACGGTTGAAGAGACCCAGTACTTC. Protein product: CASSLSTVEETQYF.

This sequence joins TRBV29-1 and TRBJ2-6; TRBD2 agrees at 12 bases. Losses at the gene ends were 6 bases for V and 3 bases for J; bases not matched to a gene: 3. Germline CDR1 SQVTM, CDR2 ANQGSEA. CDR3 length: 15 amino acids. CDR3 DNA: TGCAGCGTGTGGACTAGCGGGGTTGGGGCCAACGTCCTGACTTTC. Residues: CSVWTSGVGANVLTF.

The chain employs TRBV5-1 and TRBJ1-1; D gene uncertain. CDR3 size: 15 residues. The germline V gene has CDR1 SGHRS and CDR2 YFSETQ. The germline V and J ends were trimmed by 4 bases and 0 bases, with 13 bases remaining between them. The CDR3 DNA follows: TGCGCCAGCAGCAGCGGTATAGGCATGAACACTGAAGCTTTCTTT. Protein: CASSSGIGMNTEAFF. The whole variable domain, remainder taken from reference TRBV5-1 and TRBJ1-1, is KAGVTQTPRYLIKTRGQQVTLSCSPISGHRSVSWYQQTPGQGLQFLFEYFSETQRNKGNFPGRFSGRQFSNSRSEMNVSTLELGDSALYLCASSSGIGMNTEAFFGQGTRLTVV.

V is TRBV6-1 and J is TRBJ2-2, with 10 bases identical to TRBD1. V gave up 3 bases and J gave up 4 bases; unmatched junction bases: 5. This CDR3 spans 16 amino acids. CDR1 is MNHNS, CDR2 SASEGT, per germline. The DNA of the CDR3 is TGTGCCAGCAGTGAGACAGGGGGCATAATCACCGGGGAGCTGTTTTTT. This gives the protein CASSETGGIITGELFF.

The chain employs TRBV20-1 and TRBJ2-1; TRBD2 matches 8 bases. Germline V gene sequence: CDR1 DFQATT, CDR2 SNEGSKA (reference sequence). With V trimmed by 1 base and J by 2 bases, 4 bases remained unmatched. The CDR3 extends over 15 amino acids. CDR3 residues: CSARGSGSAYNEQFF. The CDR3 DNA sequence: TGCAGTGCTAGAGGGAGCGGGAGTGCCTACAATGAGCAGTTCTTC.